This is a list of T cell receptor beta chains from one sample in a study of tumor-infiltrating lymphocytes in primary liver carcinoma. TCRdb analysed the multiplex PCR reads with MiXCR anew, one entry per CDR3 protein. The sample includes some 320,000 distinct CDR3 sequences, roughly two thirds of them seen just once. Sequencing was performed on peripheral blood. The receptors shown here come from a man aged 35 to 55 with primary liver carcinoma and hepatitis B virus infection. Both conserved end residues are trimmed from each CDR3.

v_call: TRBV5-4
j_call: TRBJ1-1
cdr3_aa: ASTSPGTGSTEAF

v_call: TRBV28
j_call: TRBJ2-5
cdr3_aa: ASSPVTGVEQETQY

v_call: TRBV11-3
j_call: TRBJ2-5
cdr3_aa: ASSLGAGGRETQY

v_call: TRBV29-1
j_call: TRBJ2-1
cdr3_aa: SVYGGSGVNEQF

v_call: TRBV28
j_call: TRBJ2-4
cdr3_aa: ASRPLDLSIQY

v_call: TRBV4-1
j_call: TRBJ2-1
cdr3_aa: TSSQTPGRATYNEQF

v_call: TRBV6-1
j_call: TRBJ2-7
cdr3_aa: ASSETCEQY

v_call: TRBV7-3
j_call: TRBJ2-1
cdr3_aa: ASSRGRSEQF

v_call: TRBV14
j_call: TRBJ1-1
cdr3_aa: ASSHRTGVSSTEPL

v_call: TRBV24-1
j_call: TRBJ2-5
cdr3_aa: ATSAPGGSEIQY

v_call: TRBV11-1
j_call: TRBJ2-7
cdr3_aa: VNTTTGGASYEQY

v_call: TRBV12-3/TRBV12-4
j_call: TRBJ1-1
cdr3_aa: ASSYRGSMNTEAF

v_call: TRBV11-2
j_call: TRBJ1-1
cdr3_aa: ASSVDSEAF

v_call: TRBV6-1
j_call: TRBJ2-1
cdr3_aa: ASSESAPSSYNEQF

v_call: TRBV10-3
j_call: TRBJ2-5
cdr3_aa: AISVLGRGNQETQY

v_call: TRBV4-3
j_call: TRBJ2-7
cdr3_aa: ASSQDRGLSSYEQY

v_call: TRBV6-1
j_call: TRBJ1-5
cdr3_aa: ASSSTGPSQPQH

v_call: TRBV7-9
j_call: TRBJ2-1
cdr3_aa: ASSPRASGRSSYNEQF

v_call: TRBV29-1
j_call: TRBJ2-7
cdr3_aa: SVVHTLYEQY

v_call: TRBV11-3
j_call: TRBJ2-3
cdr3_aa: ASNYRGTGDTRY

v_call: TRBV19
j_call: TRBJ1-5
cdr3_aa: ASSDRLRQPQH

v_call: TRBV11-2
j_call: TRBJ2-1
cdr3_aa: VGSLVWGQVNEQF

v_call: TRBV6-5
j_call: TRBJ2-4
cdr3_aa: PSSPQGAKNIQY

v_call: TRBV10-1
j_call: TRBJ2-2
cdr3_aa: ASSPDRGGTGELF

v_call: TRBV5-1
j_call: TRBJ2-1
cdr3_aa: ASSPTRFKAGQF

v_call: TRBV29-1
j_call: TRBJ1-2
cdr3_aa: SGQQGPRGYGYA

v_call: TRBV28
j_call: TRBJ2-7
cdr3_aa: ASSSGTYHEQY

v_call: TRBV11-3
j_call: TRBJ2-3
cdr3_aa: ASSWRGGRTDAQY

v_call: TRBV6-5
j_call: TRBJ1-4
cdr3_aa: ASTPWGGRSEKLF

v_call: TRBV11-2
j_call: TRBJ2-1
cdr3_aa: ASSPGPKLGEQF

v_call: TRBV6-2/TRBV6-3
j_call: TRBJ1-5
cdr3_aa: ASSYEGAYSNQPQH

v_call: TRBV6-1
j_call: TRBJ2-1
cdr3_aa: ASRVTSGVYNEQF

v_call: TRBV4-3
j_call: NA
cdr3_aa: ASRQGGGSNQPQY

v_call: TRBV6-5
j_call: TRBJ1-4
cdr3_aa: ASSPGTGKVFLATNEKLF

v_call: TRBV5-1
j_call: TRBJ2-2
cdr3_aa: ASSLVAANIGELF

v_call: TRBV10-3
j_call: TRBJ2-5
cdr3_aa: TISETAAQETQY

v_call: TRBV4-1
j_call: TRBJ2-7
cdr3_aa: ASSFQDSWEQH

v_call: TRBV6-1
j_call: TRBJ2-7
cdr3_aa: ASTVGGSSYEQY

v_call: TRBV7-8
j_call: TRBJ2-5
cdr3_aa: ASSFGLNEETQY

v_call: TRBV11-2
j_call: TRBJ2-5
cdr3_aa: ASRSRDSAHQEAQH

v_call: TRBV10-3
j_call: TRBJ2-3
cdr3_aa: AIGWPSTDTQY

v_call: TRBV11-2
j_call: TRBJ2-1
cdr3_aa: ASSLRRQGRNEQS

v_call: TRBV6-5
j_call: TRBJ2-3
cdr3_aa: DSSYSLAGYTDTQY

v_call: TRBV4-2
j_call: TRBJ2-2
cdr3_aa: ASSQVGRLTGELF

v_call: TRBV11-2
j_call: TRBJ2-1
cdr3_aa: ASGLDLLNEQF

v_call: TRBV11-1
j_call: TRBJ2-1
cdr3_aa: ASSSSGSGSSYNGQF

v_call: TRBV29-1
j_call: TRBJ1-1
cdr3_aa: SVVTGNTEAF

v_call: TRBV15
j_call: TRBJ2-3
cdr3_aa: ATSRDGRGADTQY

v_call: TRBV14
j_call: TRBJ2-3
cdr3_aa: ASSQVRSTDTQY

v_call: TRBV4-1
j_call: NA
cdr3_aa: AISPRDRDQETQF

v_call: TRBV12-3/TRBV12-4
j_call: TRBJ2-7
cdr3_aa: ASSSTGSYEQY